This T cell receptor (beta chain) was observed in a study of T cells in Graves' hyperthyroidism and ophthalmopathy. Study-wide points: A 13 V-J signature model discriminated ophthalmopathy versus stable hyperthyroidism.

There were TCR beta CDR3 regions amplified from RNA transcripts. The TCR CDR3 first-round RT-PCR relied on the HTBI primer set. Using its own MiXCR run on the multiplex PCR reads, TCRdb lists one record per CDR3 protein. This sample has roughly 710,000 distinct CDR3 sequences, with roughly 32% found just once. This clonotype was detected only a few times. Antigen: not known. This CDR3 contains 14 residues. Between the trimmed V and J ends, which lost 4 bases and 6 bases, there was a span of 15 bases. Hyperthyroidism had been newly diagnosed in patients aged 18 to 65, and its duration was under 2 months. Isolation of PBMCs was performed on around 9.3 ml fresh peripheral blood.

V gene TRBV12-3 or TRBV12-4 combines with J gene TRBJ1-1, with a possible D match to TRBD1 (6 bases). The sample consisted of blood. The TCR originated in a woman between 40 and 55 years old with Graves' hyperthyroidism. Here the CDR3 reads CASSSRRGVAEAFF. In DNA form, the CDR3 reads TGTGCCAGCAGTTCCAGGAGGGGGGTAGCTGAAGCTTTCTTT.